This T cell receptor (beta chain) was observed in a study of shared clonotypes between healthy human individuals. Every subset had its genomic DNA shared out evenly among several immunoSEQ plates. The method was immunoSEQ multiplex PCR; TCRdb's version includes in-frame clones alone and lacks a portion of them. The table has 1 million to 1.2 million clones, approximately 80% seen once; the top ten hold 0.89%. Study results and limitations: Only a few donors were included, so the genetic and exposure-history diversity represented was limited. Memory subsets generally showed lower estimated richness than naive subsets.

CDR1 and CDR2 (germline): MDHEN, SYDVKM. V shed 2 bases, J shed 9 bases, and the junction held 14 bases outside the gene matches. There are 16 residues in the CDR3. As regards this clone: Antigen: not known.

This clonotype was obtained from a man between 18 and 29 years old in good health. Some clones in this sample may be carry-over from other donors' samples. The specimen sequenced was memory CD4+ T cells from PBMCs. The subset denotes: CD45RA-negative fraction. This rearrangement joins TRBV28 to TRBJ1-1; 8 bases match TRBD1. The DNA of the CDR3 is TGTGCCAGCAGTTTAGGGGCGGGGGTACAGGGGGTAAAAGCTTTCTTT. Protein: CASSLGAGVQGVKAFF. The full variable domain, its missing parts supplied by reference TRBV28 and TRBJ1-1, is DVKVTQSSRYLVKRTGEKVFLECVQDMDHENMFWYRQDPGLGLRLIYFSYDVKMKEKGDIPEGYSVSREKKERFSLILESASTNQTSMYLCASSLGAGVQGVKAFFGQGTRLTVV.